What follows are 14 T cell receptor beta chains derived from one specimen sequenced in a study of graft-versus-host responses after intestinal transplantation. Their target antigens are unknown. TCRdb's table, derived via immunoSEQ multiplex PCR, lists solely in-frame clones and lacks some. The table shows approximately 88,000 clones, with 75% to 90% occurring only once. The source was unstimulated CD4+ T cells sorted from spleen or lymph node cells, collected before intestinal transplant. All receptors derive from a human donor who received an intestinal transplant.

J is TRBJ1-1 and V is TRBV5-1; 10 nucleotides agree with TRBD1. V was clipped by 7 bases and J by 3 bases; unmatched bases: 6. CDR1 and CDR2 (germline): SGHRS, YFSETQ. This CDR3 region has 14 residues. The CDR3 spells CASRTGGIDTEAFF. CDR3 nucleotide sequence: TGCGCCAGCCGGACAGGGGGTATAGACACTGAAGCTTTCTTT.

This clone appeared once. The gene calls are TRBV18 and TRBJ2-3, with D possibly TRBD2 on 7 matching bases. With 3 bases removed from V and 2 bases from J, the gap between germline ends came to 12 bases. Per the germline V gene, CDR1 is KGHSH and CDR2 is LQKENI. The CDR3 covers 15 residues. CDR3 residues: CASSPAGADTDTQYF. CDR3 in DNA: TGTGCCAGCTCACCGGCGGGGGCCGACACAGATACGCAGTATTTT. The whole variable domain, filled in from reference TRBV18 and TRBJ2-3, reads NAGVMQNPRHLVRRRGQEARLRCSPMKGHSHVYWYRQLPEEGLKFMVYLQKENIIDESGMPKERFSAEFPKEGPSILRIQQVVRGDSAAYFCASSPAGADTDTQYFGPGTRLTVL.

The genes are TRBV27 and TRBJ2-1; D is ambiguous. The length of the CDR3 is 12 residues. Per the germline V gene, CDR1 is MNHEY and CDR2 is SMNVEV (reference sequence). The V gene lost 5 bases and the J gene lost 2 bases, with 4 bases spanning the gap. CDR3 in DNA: TGTGCCAGCAGTCAGACCTACAATGAGCAGTTCTTC. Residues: CASSQTYNEQFF.

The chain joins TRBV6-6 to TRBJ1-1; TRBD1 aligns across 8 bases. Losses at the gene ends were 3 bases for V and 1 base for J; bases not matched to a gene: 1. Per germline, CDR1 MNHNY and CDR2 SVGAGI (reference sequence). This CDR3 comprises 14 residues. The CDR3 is CASSYQGANTEAFF. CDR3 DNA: TGTGCCAGCAGTTATCAGGGGGCGAACACTGAAGCTTTCTTT.

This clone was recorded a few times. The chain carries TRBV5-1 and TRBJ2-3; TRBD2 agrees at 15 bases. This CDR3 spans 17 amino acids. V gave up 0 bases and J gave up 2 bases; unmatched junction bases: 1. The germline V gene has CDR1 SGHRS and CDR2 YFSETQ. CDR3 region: CASSLGTSGGATDTQYF. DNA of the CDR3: TGCGCCAGCAGCTTGGGGACTAGCGGGGGGGCCACAGATACGCAGTATTTT.

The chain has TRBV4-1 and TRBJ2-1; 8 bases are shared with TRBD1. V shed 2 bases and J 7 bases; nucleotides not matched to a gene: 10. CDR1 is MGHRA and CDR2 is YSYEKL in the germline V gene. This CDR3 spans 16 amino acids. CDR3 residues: CASSQSDRELRNEQFF. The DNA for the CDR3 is TGCGCCAGCAGCCAATCGGACAGGGAACTTAGAAATGAGCAGTTCTTC.

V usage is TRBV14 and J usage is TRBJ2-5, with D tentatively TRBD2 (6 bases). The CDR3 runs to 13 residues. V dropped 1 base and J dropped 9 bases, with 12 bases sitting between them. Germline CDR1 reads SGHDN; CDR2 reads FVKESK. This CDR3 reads CASSQGRSGAQYF. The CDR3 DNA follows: TGTGCCAGCAGCCAAGGACGATCGGGGGCCCAGTACTTC.

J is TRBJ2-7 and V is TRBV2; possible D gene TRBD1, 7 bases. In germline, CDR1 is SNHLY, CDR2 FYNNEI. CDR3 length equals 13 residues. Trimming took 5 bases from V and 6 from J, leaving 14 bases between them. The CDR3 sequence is CASSLSGGREQYF. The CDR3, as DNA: TGTGCCAGCAGTTTATCAGGGGGGCGCGAGCAGTACTTC.

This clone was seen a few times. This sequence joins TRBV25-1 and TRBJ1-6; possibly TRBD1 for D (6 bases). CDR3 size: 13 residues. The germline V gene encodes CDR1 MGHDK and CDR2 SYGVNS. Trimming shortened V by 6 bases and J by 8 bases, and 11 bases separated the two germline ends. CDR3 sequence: CASREGGYSPLHF. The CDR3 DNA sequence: TGTGCCAGCAGGGAGGGGGGGTATTCACCCCTCCACTTT.

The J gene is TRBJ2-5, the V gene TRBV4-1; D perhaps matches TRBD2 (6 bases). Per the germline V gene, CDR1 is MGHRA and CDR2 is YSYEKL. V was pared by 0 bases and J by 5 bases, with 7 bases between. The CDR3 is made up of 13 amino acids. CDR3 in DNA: TGCGCCAGCAGCCAAGATGGAGGGGAGACCCAGTACTTC. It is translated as CASSQDGGETQYF.

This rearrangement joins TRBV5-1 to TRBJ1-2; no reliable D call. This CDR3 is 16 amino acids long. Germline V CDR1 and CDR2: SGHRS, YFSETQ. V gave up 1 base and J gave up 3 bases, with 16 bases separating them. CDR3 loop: CASSLSLFRVDYGYTF. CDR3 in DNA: TGCGCCAGCAGCTTGAGTTTGTTTCGGGTGGACTATGGCTACACCTTC.

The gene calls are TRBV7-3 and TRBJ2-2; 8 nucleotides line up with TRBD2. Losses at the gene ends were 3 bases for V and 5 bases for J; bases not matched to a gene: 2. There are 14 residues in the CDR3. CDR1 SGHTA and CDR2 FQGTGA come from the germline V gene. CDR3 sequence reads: CASSFQRGTGELFF. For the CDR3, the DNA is TGTGCCAGCAGCTTCCAGCGGGGGACCGGGGAGCTGTTTTTT.

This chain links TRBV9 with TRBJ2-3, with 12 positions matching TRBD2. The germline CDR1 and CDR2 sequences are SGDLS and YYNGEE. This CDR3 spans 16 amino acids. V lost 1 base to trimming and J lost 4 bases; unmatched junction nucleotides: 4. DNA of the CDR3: TGTGCCAGCAGCGTAAGGGCTAGCGGGGGGGCAGATACGCAGTATTTT. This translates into CASSVRASGGADTQYF.

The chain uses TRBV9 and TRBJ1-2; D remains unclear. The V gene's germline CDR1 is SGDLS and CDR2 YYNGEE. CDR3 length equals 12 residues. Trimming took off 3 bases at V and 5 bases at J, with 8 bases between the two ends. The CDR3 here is CASSAREYGYTF. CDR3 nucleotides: TGTGCCAGCAGCGCCCGGGAATATGGCTACACCTTC.